This T cell receptor (beta chain) was identified during a study of shared clonotypes between healthy human individuals. The ends lost 3 bases at V and 12 bases at J; junction bases unmatched: 13. Germline V gives CDR1 SGHTA, CDR2 FQGNSA. This CDR3 has 15 residues. Broader study findings: In general, naive subsets displayed greater estimated richness than memory subsets did. Incompleteness in sorted-subset sequencing, despite large depth, was shown by rarefaction.

The protocol was immunoSEQ multiplex PCR, while the TCRdb copy is restricted to in-frame clones and leaves out a portion. There are about 2.4 million clones in the sample; approximately 90% occur only once, and roughly 0.13% lies in the top ten. This clone was found a few times. Its antigen is not known. This sequence joins TRBV7-2 and TRBJ2-1; 8 bases agree with TRBD2. The specimen sequenced was naive CD4+ T cells sorted from blood. As for subset: CD45RA+ positively selected. The sequence was collected from a young man in good health. The DNA for the CDR3 is TGTGCCAGCAGCTTTCAATCCGGGACTAGTCGGGGGCAGTTCTTC. Protein product: CASSFQSGTSRGQFF.